Listed below are T cell receptor beta chains from one sample, sequenced in a study of T-cell reconstitution after alpha-beta-depleted transplantation in children. TCRdb passed the PCR reads through MiXCR, listing each CDR3 protein once. This table holds 350,000 to 400,000 distinct CDR3 sequences, roughly 14% found once. Specimen: PBMCs, collected from the stem cell graft. These receptor sequences come from a human donor who donated a stem cell graft to a child with Fanconi anemia. Each CDR3 is given with its conserved first and last residue. Fields, in order: D gene, clone size, V gene, J gene, CDR3 protein, CDR3 DNA. D genes are given only for firm matches. A row's size may be missing; if present it is once, few, many or a size class.

TRBD1	many	TRBV5-5	TRBJ2-1	CASSHRDSRINEQFF	TGTGCCAGCAGCCACCGGGACAGCAGGATCAATGAGCAGTTCTTC
NA	many	TRBV15	TRBJ1-2	CATSRDRHSGRVSLGGYTF	TGTGCCACCAGCAGAGATCGGCATTCTGGCAGGGTGTCTCTCGGAGGCTACACCTTC
NA	many	TRBV27	TRBJ2-1	CASSFGVASYNEQFF	TGTGCCAGCAGTTTTGGGGTAGCGTCCTACAATGAGCAGTTCTTC
NA	few	TRBV30	TRBJ1-1	CAWSVGVSAEAFF	TGTGCCTGGAGTGTAGGGGTCTCGGCTGAAGCTTTCTTT
NA	NA	TRBV20-1	TRBJ2-1	CSARGLSEQFF	TGCAGTGCTAGAGGATTAAGCGAGCAGTTCTTC
NA	NA	TRBV20-1	TRBJ2-2	CSARQSLNTGELFF	TGCAGTGCTCGACAGAGTCTAAACACCGGGGAGCTGTTTTTT
NA	NA	TRBV27	TRBJ1-2	CASSLYQGFYGYTF	TGTGCCAGCAGTTTATATCAGGGGTTCTATGGCTACACCTTC
NA	few	TRBV20-1	TRBJ1-3	CSAFLGGLGNTIYF	TGCAGTGCTTTCCTTGGGGGATTGGGAAACACCATATATTTT
NA	NA	TRBV19	TRBJ1-2	CASSAGALPYGYTF	TGTGCCAGTAGTGCCGGAGCTCTTCCCTATGGCTACACCTTC
TRBD1	NA	TRBV14	TRBJ1-1	CASSLSRGENTEAFF	TGTGCCAGCAGTCTAAGCAGGGGGGAGAACACTGAAGCTTTCTTT
NA	few	TRBV12-3/TRBV12-4	TRBJ2-7	CASSFGKASYEQYF	TGTGCCAGCAGCTTCGGGAAAGCCTCCTACGAGCAGTACTTC
NA	NA	TRBV4-3	TRBJ2-7	CASSQGISQEYEQYF	TGCGCCAGCAGCCAAGGAATCAGCCAGGAGTACGAGCAGTACTTC
TRBD1	many	TRBV5-1	TRBJ2-2	CASSLGQTNTGELFF	TGTGCCAGCAGCCTGGGACAGACGAACACCGGGGAGCTGTTTTTT
NA	few	TRBV27	TRBJ2-1	CASSLQEGREQFF	TGTGCCAGCAGTCTGCAGGAGGGGCGTGAGCAGTTCTTC
NA	NA	TRBV12-3/TRBV12-4	TRBJ2-2	CASSLHAGELFF	TGTGCCAGCAGCCTTCATGCCGGGGAGCTGTTTTTT
NA	NA	TRBV7-2	TRBJ2-3	CASSLFMTDTQYF	TGTGCCAGCAGCTTATTTATGACAGATACGCAGTATTTT
NA	many	TRBV15	TRBJ1-1	CATSRLLNTEAFF	TGTGCCACCAGCAGATTATTGAACACTGAAGCTTTCTTT
NA	NA	TRBV7-2	TRBJ1-1	CASSLGPLGNTEAFF	TGTGCCAGCAGCTTAGGGCCGCTGGGGAACACTGAAGCTTTCTTT
NA	few	TRBV7-2	TRBJ1-5	CASSLLGKDQPQHF	TGTGCCAGCAGCTTATTAGGGAAGGATCAGCCCCAGCATTTT
NA	few	TRBV10-3	TRBJ1-1	CAISELPNTEAFF	TGTGCCATCAGTGAGCTGCCGAACACTGAAGCTTTCTTT
NA	few	TRBV3-1	TRBJ1-5	CASSQDQVPSQPQHF	TGTGCCAGCAGCCAAGATCAGGTCCCCAGTCAGCCCCAGCATTTT
NA	few	TRBV4-2	TRBJ1-1	CASSQDFGVGTEAFF	TGTGCCAGCAGCCAAGATTTTGGCGTGGGCACTGAAGCTTTCTTT
TRBD1	NA	TRBV18	TRBJ2-2	CASSRRQGDFNTGELFF	TGTGCCAGCTCTCGAAGACAGGGCGACTTTAACACCGGGGAGCTGTTTTTT
NA	few	TRBV12-3/TRBV12-4	TRBJ1-3	CASSTSGWDTIYF	TGTGCCAGCAGCACCTCAGGGTGGGACACCATATATTTT
TRBD2	few	TRBV7-9	TRBJ2-3	CASSSTPGLAGTDTQYF	TGTGCCAGCAGCTCTACCCCGGGACTAGCGGGCACAGATACGCAGTATTTT
NA	many	TRBV6-5	TRBJ1-2	CASSPRRGMAYGYTF	TGTGCCAGCAGTCCGAGGAGGGGCATGGCTTATGGCTACACCTTC
NA	NA	TRBV7-6	TRBJ1-5	CASSWGGHWGEPQHF	TGTGCCAGCAGCTGGGGGGGACATTGGGGCGAGCCCCAGCATTTT
NA	many	TRBV25-1	TRBJ1-6	CASSDGRGTYNSPLHF	TGTGCCAGCAGTGATGGGCGGGGTACCTATAATTCACCCCTCCACTTT
NA	few	TRBV7-2	TRBJ1-2	CASSLVNNYGYTF	TGTGCCAGCAGCTTAGTCAATAACTATGGCTACACCTTC
NA	NA	TRBV5-1	TRBJ2-7	CASSFSGSTYEQYF	TGCGCCAGCAGCTTCTCGGGTTCAACCTACGAGCAGTACTTC
TRBD2	many	TRBV5-1	TRBJ2-3	CASSLAASGHSTDTQYF	TGCGCCAGCAGCTTGGCCGCTAGCGGCCATAGCACAGATACGCAGTATTTT
NA	NA	TRBV5-1	TRBJ1-1	CARSANTEAFF	TGCGCCAGGAGCGCAAACACTGAAGCTTTCTTT
NA	many	TRBV12-3/TRBV12-4	TRBJ1-1	CASSPTGLRAGVGRTEAFF	TGTGCCAGCAGTCCCACGGGGTTAAGGGCAGGAGTGGGACGAACTGAAGCTTTCTTT
TRBD2	many	TRBV29-1	TRBJ2-1	CSVPPSRAGGNEQFF	TGCAGCGTTCCCCCCAGTAGGGCGGGGGGTAATGAGCAGTTCTTC
NA	many	TRBV15	TRBJ2-7	CATSRGHLEEQYF	TGTGCCACCAGCAGAGGCCACCTCGAAGAGCAGTACTTC
NA	NA	TRBV6-1	TRBJ1-1	CASSEVGEAFF	TGTGCCAGCAGTGAAGTGGGTGAAGCTTTCTTT
TRBD1	few	TRBV6-5	TRBJ1-6	CASSYAKGAGSPLHF	TGTGCCAGCAGTTACGCTAAGGGGGCAGGGTCACCCCTCCACTTT
NA	NA	TRBV10-3	TRBJ1-1	CAISERATEAFF	TGTGCCATCAGTGAACGGGCCACTGAAGCTTTCTTT
NA	few	TRBV20-1	TRBJ2-2	CSARGPGELFF	TGCAGTGCTAGGGGACCCGGGGAGCTGTTTTTT
NA	many	TRBV5-4	TRBJ2-1	CASRQGGNTGYNEQFF	TGTGCCAGCAGACAAGGGGGAAACACGGGCTACAATGAGCAGTTCTTC
NA	NA	TRBV2	TRBJ2-3	CAGGRENTDTQYF	TGTGCCGGTGGACGGGAAAACACAGATACGCAGTATTTT
TRBD1	many	TRBV18	TRBJ2-3	CASSTRGRNTDTQYF	TGTGCCAGCTCAACTAGGGGGCGAAACACAGATACGCAGTATTTT
NA	many	TRBV5-1	TRBJ2-1	CASSLGQGIKQFF	TGCGCCAGCAGCTTGGGGCAGGGTATTAAGCAGTTCTTC
TRBD2	few	TRBV6-2/TRBV6-3	TRBJ2-1	CASSYGGGTYNEQFF	TGTGCCAGCAGTTACGGCGGGGGGACCTACAATGAGCAGTTCTTC
NA	NA	TRBV12-3/TRBV12-4	TRBJ2-5	CASSLVGVPETQYF	TGTGCCAGCAGCCTCGTCGGGGTTCCAGAGACCCAGTACTTC
NA	few	TRBV24-1	TRBJ2-3	CATSGGDTQYF	TGTGCCACCAGTGGGGGAGATACGCAGTATTTT
NA	many	TRBV28	TRBJ2-2	CASSTLGVPNTGELFF	TGTGCCAGCTCCACTCTCGGGGTCCCGAACACCGGGGAGCTGTTTTTT
NA	few	TRBV29-1	TRBJ1-2	CSVSSGINYGYTF	TGCAGCGTTTCCTCAGGGATCAACTATGGCTACACCTTC
TRBD1	many	TRBV7-9	TRBJ2-1	CASSPSGGPQMNEQFF	TGTGCCAGCAGCCCCTCAGGGGGCCCCCAGATGAATGAGCAGTTCTTC
NA	few	TRBV24-1	TRBJ2-1	CATSPSYNEQFF	TGTGCCACCAGTCCGTCCTACAATGAGCAGTTCTTC
NA	NA	TRBV28	TRBJ1-4	CASSLAGWDEKLFF	TGTGCCAGCAGTTTAGCAGGGTGGGACGAAAAACTGTTTTTT
NA	NA	TRBV5-6	TRBJ2-7	CASSLFNSHVWEQYF	TGTGCCAGCAGCTTGTTTAACAGCCACGTATGGGAGCAGTACTTC
TRBD2	NA	TRBV7-8	TRBJ2-2	CASSLATGGVTGELFF	TGTGCCAGCAGCTTAGCGACGGGGGGGGTCACCGGGGAGCTGTTTTTT
TRBD1	NA	TRBV5-1	TRBJ1-1	CASSLEGTGQTEAFF	TGCGCCAGCAGCCTGGAAGGGACAGGGCAGACTGAAGCTTTCTTT
NA	few	TRBV30	TRBJ2-1	CAWSVLYNEQFF	TGTGCCTGGAGTGTTTTGTATAATGAGCAGTTCTTC
TRBD2	NA	TRBV7-2	TRBJ2-5	CASSPGLAEETQYF	TGTGCCAGCAGCCCCGGACTAGCGGAAGAGACCCAGTACTTC
TRBD2	NA	TRBV2	TRBJ2-5	CALGLPLQETQYF	TGTGCCTTGGGACTACCTCTCCAAGAGACCCAGTACTTC